What follows are 32 T cell receptor beta chains derived from one specimen sequenced in a study of blood T cell repertoires in COVID-19. This table comes from immunoSEQ multiplex PCR, and its TCRdb copy is limited to in-frame clones, with some not included. The sample has 80,000 to 130,000 clones, roughly nine tenths seen once. The source material was peripheral blood. These receptors all stem from a man aged 55 to 70 with acute or convalescent COVID-19.

V is TRBV19 and J is TRBJ2-1, with D maybe TRBD2 (5 bases). The CDR3 totals 14 residues. V was shortened by 3 bases and J by 6 bases, with 12 bases between the two germline ends. Germline values: CDR1 LNHDA, CDR2 SQIVND (reference sequence). CDR3 protein: CASSIGLLGNEQFF. Written as DNA, the CDR3 is TGTGCCAGTAGTATCGGACTCCTCGGCAATGAGCAGTTCTTC.

This clone was seen just once. The chain recombines TRBV10-3 with TRBJ2-6, with 8 bases aligning to TRBD1. V gave up 0 bases and J gave up 0 bases; unmatched junction bases: 13. The CDR3 totals 21 residues. The V gene's germline CDR1 is ENHRY and CDR2 SYGVKD. In DNA form, the CDR3 reads TGTGCCATCAGTGAGTCCAATGGCAGGGGGCCTGAAAGCTCTGGGGCCAACGTCCTGACTTTC. It translates to CAISESNGRGPESSGANVLTF.

This rearrangement joins TRBV13 to TRBJ2-5; D is perhaps TRBD2 (5 bases). The CDR3 covers 14 residues. Germline loops: CDR1 PRHDT, CDR2 FYEKMQ (reference sequence). V dropped 0 bases and J dropped 5 bases, with 10 bases sitting between them. CDR3 residues: CASSLGGLGETQYF. Here the CDR3 DNA reads TGTGCCAGCAGCTTAGGCGGACTCGGGGAGACCCAGTACTTC.

The rearrangement links TRBV19 to TRBJ1-3, with D possibly TRBD1 on 6 matching bases. There are 15 residues in the CDR3. Per the germline V gene, CDR1 is LNHDA and CDR2 is SQIVND (reference sequence). With 5 bases removed from V and 0 bases from J, the gap between germline ends came to 11 bases. This chain's CDR3 is CASSVGQSSGNTIYF. The CDR3 DNA reads TGTGCCAGTAGTGTCGGACAGTCCTCTGGAAACACCATATATTTT.

V and J are TRBV6-6 and TRBJ1-3; a weak D match, TRBD1 (5 bases). Between the trimmed V and J ends, which lost 8 bases and 0 bases, there was a span of 8 bases. Per the germline V gene, CDR1 is MNHNY and CDR2 is SVGAGI (reference sequence). The CDR3 length is 13 residues. The CDR3 sequence: CASGHRSGNTIYF. CDR3 DNA: TGTGCCAGCGGACACCGCTCTGGAAACACCATATATTTT.

The rearrangement uses TRBV11-3 and TRBJ1-1; a weak D match, TRBD1 (6 bases). The CDR3 has 13 amino acids. Trimming took off 8 bases at V and 4 bases at J, with 14 bases between the two ends. The germline CDR1 and CDR2 sequences are SGHNT and YENEEA. CDR3 DNA sequence: TGTGCCAGCGCTAGGGGGGGCCTCACTGAAGCTTTCTTT. Residues: CASARGGLTEAFF.

The gene calls are TRBV27 and TRBJ2-3, with 7 bases that match TRBD1. Germline V gene lookup returns CDR1 MNHEY and CDR2 SMNVEV (reference sequence). After removal of 1 base from V and 6 bases from J, the junction contained 19 bases not matched to a gene. The CDR3 totals 19 residues. The CDR3 sequence is CASSLYPPGQASGIDTQYF. CDR3 in DNA: TGTGCCAGCAGTTTATACCCCCCCGGACAGGCTTCAGGGATCGATACGCAGTATTTT.

The genes are TRBV28 and TRBJ1-2; weak D call: TRBD1 (5 bases). Germline V gene data show CDR1 as MDHEN and CDR2 as SYDVKM. The CDR3 is made up of 14 amino acids. The V end lost 6 bases, the J end lost 8 bases, and 19 bases lay between the germline ends. For the CDR3, the DNA is TGTGCCAGCAGCCGCGCCTTGGGACTCTACGGCTACACCTTC. Translated: CASSRALGLYGYTF.

The rearrangement joins TRBV3-1 (or the pseudogene TRBV3-2) to TRBJ2-3, with D hard to call. This CDR3 has 16 residues. The V end was cut by 0 bases, the J end by 2 bases, with 12 bases between. Germline V lookup: CDR1 LGHDT, CDR2 YNNKEL (reference sequence). In DNA form, the CDR3 reads TGTGCCAGCAGCCAAGATGGCAGGTCGCCCACAGATACGCAGTATTTT. This translates into CASSQDGRSPTDTQYF.

V gene TRBV5-5 combines with J gene TRBJ1-2; D perhaps matches TRBD1 (5 bases). This CDR3 region has 15 residues. Germline CDR1 and CDR2: SGHKS and YYEKEE (reference sequence). V lost 4 bases and J lost 4, with 17 bases in between. CDR3 residues: CASSATQGALYGYTF. CDR3 coding DNA: TGTGCCAGCAGCGCCACCCAAGGGGCCCTCTATGGCTACACCTTC.

CDR3 protein: CASSEADGVYGYTF. The CDR3 coding sequence is TGTGCCAGCAGTGAAGCCGACGGGGTCTATGGCTACACCTTC. This chain links TRBV2 with TRBJ1-2, with D uncertain. The CDR3 runs 14 residues. Germline loops: CDR1 SNHLY, CDR2 FYNNEI. V lost 0 bases, J lost 4 bases, and 9 bases lay in between.

This chain uses TRBV3-1 (or the pseudogene TRBV3-2) with TRBJ1-6; D unresolved. Trimming pared 1 base from V and 9 bases from J, leaving 13 bases between. The germline gives CDR1 LGHDT, CDR2 YNNKEL (reference sequence). CDR3 length: 15 residues. This CDR3 is CASSQGPTTRSPLHF. The CDR3 DNA is TGTGCCAGCAGCCAAGGCCCCACAACCCGTTCACCCCTCCACTTT.

V usage is TRBV6-6 and J usage is TRBJ1-5; 7 bases agree with TRBD1. CDR1 MNHNY and CDR2 SVGAGI come from the germline V gene (reference sequence). CDR3 length: 14 residues. Trimming removed 6 bases from V and 4 bases from J; junction bases left unmatched: 6. CDR3 sequence (DNA): TGTGCCAGCAGGGAGGGACAGCCTAATCAGCCCCAGCATTTT. This codes for CASREGQPNQPQHF.

This sequence joins TRBV7-6 and TRBJ2-1; 13 positions agree with TRBD2. The CDR3 consists of 20 residues. J gave up 0 bases and V 5 bases, and 13 bases lay outside the gene matches. Germline V CDR1 and CDR2: SGHVS, FNYEAQ. CDR3 amino acids: CASSLRLAGGPMSSYNEQFF. The CDR3 DNA follows: TGTGCCAGCAGCCTAAGACTAGCGGGAGGCCCGATGAGCTCCTACAATGAGCAGTTCTTC.

V usage is TRBV5-8 and J usage is TRBJ2-7; 8 positions match TRBD1. Germline loops: CDR1 SGHTS, CDR2 YDEGEE. The CDR3 extends over 16 amino acids. V shed 4 bases, J shed 0 bases, and the junction held 9 bases outside the gene matches. The CDR3, as DNA: TGTGCCAGCAGCAAGGAAGACAGGGGAAGCTCCTACGAGCAGTACGTC. Amino acid sequence: CASSKEDRGSSYEQYV.

The chain carries TRBV5-1 and TRBJ2-1, with D possibly being TRBD2 (5 bases). The germline CDR1 and CDR2 sequences are SGHRS and YFSETQ. V dropped 4 bases and J dropped 8 bases, with 22 bases sitting between them. CDR3 length: 16 amino acids. The CDR3 reads CASSTSYQAEGDEQFF. In nucleotides, the CDR3 is TGCGCCAGCAGCACCAGCTACCAAGCTGAGGGCGATGAGCAGTTCTTC.

The gene calls are TRBV6-5 and TRBJ2-2; 8 bases agree with TRBD2. The CDR3 loop spans 14 amino acids. V shed 6 bases and J 6 bases; nucleotides not matched to a gene: 6. From germline, CDR1 is MNHEY and CDR2 SVGAGI. The CDR3, as DNA: TGTGCCAGCAGCCGAACGGGGGGGCCCGGGGAGCTGTTTTTT. Protein sequence: CASSRTGGPGELFF.

This chain links TRBV7-8 with TRBJ2-1; 10 nucleotides line up with TRBD2. Trimming took 6 bases from V and 8 from J; bases not matched to a gene: 7. This CDR3 comprises 14 residues. The V gene's germline CDR1 is SGHVS and CDR2 FQNEAQ. In DNA form, the CDR3 reads TGTGCCAGCAGTCCGACCGGGACTAGCGATGAGCAGTTCTTC. Amino acid sequence: CASSPTGTSDEQFF.

V and J are TRBV7-6 and TRBJ2-1, with 7 bases lining up with TRBD2. CDR3 length: 20 amino acids. J was trimmed by 2 bases and V by 5 bases; bases with no gene match: 21. The germline V gene encodes CDR1 SGHVS and CDR2 FNYEAQ. CDR3 in DNA: TGTGCCAGCAGCCCGATTGTTAGGACTAGGTATTCATCCACCTACAATGAGCAGTTCTTC. It yields the protein CASSPIVRTRYSSTYNEQFF.

The chain couples TRBV19 to TRBJ1-3; a possible D gene is TRBD1 (5 bases). The CDR3 consists of 14 residues. Germline lookup yields CDR1 LNHDA and CDR2 SQIVND (reference sequence). Trimming shortened V by 7 bases and J by 0 bases, and 10 bases separated the two germline ends. CDR3 amino acids: CASTPGGSGNTIYF. In DNA form, the CDR3 reads TGTGCCAGTACTCCCGGGGGCTCTGGAAACACCATATATTTT.

The chain couples TRBV7-3 to TRBJ2-6, with 7 bases that match TRBD1. With 3 bases clipped from V and 0 bases from J, the junction kept 11 bases outside the gene matches. From germline, CDR1 is SGHTA and CDR2 FQGTGA. The length of the CDR3 is 19 residues. DNA for the CDR3: TGTGCCAGCAGCTTTTACCCCGGGACAGTACTCTCTGGGGCCAACGTCCTGACTTTC. Protein: CASSFYPGTVLSGANVLTF.

V is TRBV4-1 and J is TRBJ2-7; D might be TRBD1 (5 bases). Germline loops: CDR1 MGHRA, CDR2 YSYEKL. The CDR3 totals 17 residues. Trimming stripped 1 base from V and 1 base from J, with 17 bases between. CDR3 DNA sequence: TGCGCCAGCAGCCAAGTATTTCCAGGGCTTTTGTCCTACGAGCAGTACTTC. This codes for CASSQVFPGLLSYEQYF.

V and J are TRBV6-6 and TRBJ2-2; a weak D match, TRBD2 (6 bases). Trimming cost V 4 bases and J 8 bases, with 11 bases left between them. Germline V gene data show CDR1 as MNHNY and CDR2 as SVGAGI (reference sequence). CDR3 length equals 13 residues. This CDR3 is CASSFQGGGELFF. CDR3 DNA: TGTGCCAGCAGTTTCCAGGGAGGTGGGGAGCTGTTTTTT.

This chain connects TRBV28 to TRBJ1-5, with a weak D call TRBD1 (5 bases). V was pared by 6 bases and J by 6 bases, with 12 bases between. This CDR3 contains 13 residues. Germline CDR1 and CDR2: MDHEN and SYDVKM. As DNA, the CDR3 is TGTGCCAGCAGCAAGGGGAGGGCTCAGCCCCAGCATTTT. This gives the protein CASSKGRAQPQHF.

The rearrangement links TRBV27 to TRBJ2-1; 12 bases match TRBD2. This CDR3 region has 18 residues. The germline V gene has CDR1 MNHEY and CDR2 SMNVEV (reference sequence). Germline trimming cut 8 bases from V and 8 bases from J; bases unmatched to any gene: 19. CDR3 sequence: CASLSVIPSGRANHEQFF. CDR3 sequence (DNA): TGTGCCAGCCTCTCAGTTATCCCTAGCGGGAGGGCAAACCATGAGCAGTTCTTC.

The rearrangement links TRBV19 to TRBJ2-1; possibly TRBD2 for D (6 bases). V was shortened by 5 bases and J by 2 bases, with 10 bases between the two germline ends. Germline V CDR1 and CDR2: LNHDA, SQIVND (reference sequence). This CDR3 has 14 amino acids. The CDR3, as DNA: TGTGCCAGTAGTTCGGGACTTACCTACAATGAGCAGTTCTTC. It translates to CASSSGLTYNEQFF.

The chain's CDR3 is CATTGTGTSNYGYTF. DNA of the CDR3: TGTGCCACCACCGGGACAGGGACCTCTAACTATGGCTACACCTTC. The V and J genes are TRBV6-5 and TRBJ1-2; 9 bases agree with TRBD1. Germline CDR1 MNHEY, CDR2 SVGAGI. The CDR3 contains 15 residues. V trimming: 10 bases; J trimming: 0 bases; junction bases outside the gene matches: 9.

The rearrangement links TRBV29-1 to TRBJ2-3; possible D gene TRBD2, 5 bases. V was trimmed by 6 bases and J by 5 bases, leaving 6 bases between them. CDR3 length: 10 amino acids. Germline-derived CDR1 and CDR2 are SQVTM and ANQGSEA. The CDR3 region has the DNA TGCAGCGTGGGAGTAGATACGCAGTATTTT. Its translation: CSVGVDTQYF.

In the case of this clone: This sample also contains other DNA sequences that code for the same CDR3. The V and J genes are TRBV6-5 and TRBJ1-2, with TRBD1 identical over 9 bases. V lost 6 bases to trimming and J lost 6 bases; unmatched junction nucleotides: 5. Looked up from germline, CDR1 is MNHEY and CDR2 is SVGAGI. The CDR3 length is 13 residues. The CDR3 loop is CASSLQGADGYTF. CDR3 sequence (DNA): TGTGCCAGCAGCCTACAGGGGGCCGATGGCTACACCTTC.

The chain joins TRBV7-3 to TRBJ2-3; 11 bases fit TRBD2. The CDR3 extends over 17 amino acids. Germline CDR1 reads SGHTA; CDR2 reads FQGTGA. V lost 5 bases to trimming and J lost 2 bases; unmatched junction nucleotides: 9. This CDR3 is CASSTGGTSGLTDTQYF. The CDR3 DNA reads as TGTGCCAGCAGCACGGGGGGGACTAGCGGACTCACAGATACGCAGTATTTT.

The gene calls are TRBV6-1 and TRBJ2-7, with a possible D match to TRBD2 (6 bases). With 0 bases removed from V and 5 bases from J, the gap between germline ends came to 11 bases. This CDR3 contains 14 residues. CDR1 is MNHNS, CDR2 SASEGT, per germline. The CDR3, as DNA: TGTGCCAGCAGTGAAGCGGGAGGCCCCCACGAGCAGTACGTC. This translates into CASSEAGGPHEQYV.

The chain uses TRBV19 and TRBJ2-1; the D gene is possibly TRBD1 (9 bases). In germline, CDR1 is LNHDA, CDR2 SQIVND (reference sequence). CDR3 length: 20 amino acids. The germline V and J ends were trimmed by 4 bases and 7 bases, with 32 bases remaining between them. This CDR3 is CASSTSTGGDSGIKRNEQFF. The CDR3 coding sequence is TGTGCCAGTAGTACCTCGACAGGGGGAGATAGCGGGATTAAAAGGAATGAGCAGTTCTTC.